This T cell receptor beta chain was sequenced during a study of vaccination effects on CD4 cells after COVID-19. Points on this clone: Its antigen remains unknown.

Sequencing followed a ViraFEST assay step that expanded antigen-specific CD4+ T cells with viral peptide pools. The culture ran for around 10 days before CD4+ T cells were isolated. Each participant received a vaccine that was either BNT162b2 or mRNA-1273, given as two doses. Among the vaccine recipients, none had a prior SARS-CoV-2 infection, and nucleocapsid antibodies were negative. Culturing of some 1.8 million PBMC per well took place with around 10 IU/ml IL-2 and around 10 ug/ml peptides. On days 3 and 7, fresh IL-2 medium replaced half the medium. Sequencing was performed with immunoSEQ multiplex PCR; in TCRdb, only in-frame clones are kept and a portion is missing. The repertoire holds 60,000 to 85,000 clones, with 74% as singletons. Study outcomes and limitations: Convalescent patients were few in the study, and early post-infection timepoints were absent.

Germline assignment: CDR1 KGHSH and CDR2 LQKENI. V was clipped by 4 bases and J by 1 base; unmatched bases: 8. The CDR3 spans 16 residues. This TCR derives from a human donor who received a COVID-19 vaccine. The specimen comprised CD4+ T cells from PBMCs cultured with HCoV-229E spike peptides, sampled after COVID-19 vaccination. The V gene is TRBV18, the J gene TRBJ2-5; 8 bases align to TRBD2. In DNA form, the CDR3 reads TGTGCCAGCTCACGCCTGCGAGCGGGGGCCCAAGAGACCCAGTACTTC. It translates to CASSRLRAGAQETQYF.